What follows are 20 T cell receptor beta chains derived from one specimen sequenced in a study of T cell changes during pregnancy in multiple sclerosis (dated by TCRdb to between 2018 and 2020). Library preparation employed the immunoSEQ multiplex PCR assay. TCRdb holds this immuneACCESS table with in-frame rearrangements only. Some clones are missing; in checked studies, unresolved V genes explain under half, and the rest has no known cause. The sample table records around 50,000 clones; roughly 90% of these occur just once. In total, the top ten clones hold 0.15% to 0.2% of the sample. The input for sequencing was CD4+ T cells from peripheral blood mononuclear cells, taken after pregnancy. The receptors stem from a female donor in good health, enrolled as a control in a pregnancy study.

The chain employs TRBV6-5 and TRBJ2-5; D might be TRBD2 (7 bases). The CDR3 runs to 15 residues. V gave up 2 bases and J gave up 5 bases, with 15 bases separating them. Germline V gives CDR1 MNHEY, CDR2 SVGAGI. The CDR3 DNA sequence: TGTGCCAGCAGTTACGGGGAGGGGGTCTTGGAGACCCAGTACTTC. Its protein product is CASSYGEGVLETQYF.

This clone came up a few times. The J gene is TRBJ2-7, the V gene TRBV7-2; D ambiguous. The CDR3 length is 14 residues. The germline V gene encodes CDR1 SGHTA and CDR2 FQGNSA. The V and J ends lost 5 bases and 7 bases respectively, with 18 bases between them. The CDR3 sequence is CASSHGYTKEEQYF. CDR3 nucleotide sequence: TGTGCCAGCAGCCATGGATATACGAAGGAGGAGCAGTACTTC.

V usage is TRBV15 and J usage is TRBJ1-5; tentative D call: TRBD1 (5 bases). This CDR3 comprises 16 residues. Germline V gene data show CDR1 as LNHNV and CDR2 as YYDKDF (reference sequence). V lost 0 bases and J 5 bases, leaving 14 bases between the germline ends. The CDR3 nucleotides read TGTGCCACCAGCAGAGATTGGGGGACGGGGGATCAGCCCCAGCATTTT. Translation gives CATSRDWGTGDQPQHF.

The chain joins TRBV7-9 to TRBJ2-7, with 8 positions matching TRBD1. The CDR3 spans 14 residues. V was clipped by 6 bases and J by 5 bases; unmatched bases: 9. Germline V gene data show CDR1 as SEHNR and CDR2 as FQNEAQ (reference sequence). DNA for the CDR3: TGTGCCAGCAGTCTCGACAGGGGCCCCAACGAGCAGTACTTC. Protein product: CASSLDRGPNEQYF. Complete variable domain (other parts from reference TRBV7-9 and TRBJ2-7): DTGVSQNPRHKITKRGQNVTFRCDPISEHNRLYWYRQTLGQGPEFLTYFQNEAQLEKSRLLSDRFSAERPKGSFSTLEIQRTEQGDSAMYLCASSLDRGPNEQYFGPGTRLTVT.

The V gene is TRBV5-5, the J gene TRBJ1-3; TRBD1 aligns across 9 bases. The J segment lost 0 bases and the V segment lost 3 bases, leaving 1 base of the junction unmatched. CDR1 is SGHKS, CDR2 YYEKEE, per germline (reference sequence). This CDR3 spans 15 amino acids. CDR3 residues: CASSSGQGSGNTIYF. The CDR3 DNA reads as TGTGCCAGCAGCTCGGGACAGGGCTCTGGAAACACCATATATTTT.

A single count supports this clone. The chain combines TRBV28 with TRBJ1-4; TRBD1 matches 9 bases. The CDR3 has 19 amino acids. V gave up 4 bases and J gave up 7 bases; unmatched junction bases: 19. From germline, CDR1 is MDHEN and CDR2 SYDVKM. The CDR3 sequence is CASSYPFPGQGQRGEKLFF. The CDR3 coding sequence is TGTGCCAGCAGTTATCCCTTCCCGGGACAGGGCCAGCGTGGTGAAAAACTGTTTTTT.

This clone was found once. V gene TRBV7-2 combines with J gene TRBJ2-1; D is ambiguous. This CDR3 comprises 12 residues. The germline V gene encodes CDR1 SGHTA and CDR2 FQGNSA. V was trimmed by 5 bases and J by 3 bases, leaving 5 bases between them. The DNA of the CDR3 is TGTGCCAGCAGCGACTTCTACAATGAGCAGTTCTTC. This codes for CASSDFYNEQFF.

The chain is built from TRBV7-3 and TRBJ1-2; possibly TRBD1 for D (5 bases). This CDR3 spans 13 amino acids. CDR1 and CDR2 (germline): SGHTA, FQGTGA. V was trimmed by 2 bases and J by 2 bases, leaving 6 bases between them. The CDR3 DNA follows: TGTGCCAGCAGCTTAGGGGGGAACTATGGCTACACCTTC. It codes for CASSLGGNYGYTF.

The chain uses TRBV6-1 and TRBJ1-1; 8 positions agree with TRBD1. Germline loops: CDR1 MNHNS, CDR2 SASEGT. V shed 4 bases and J 11 bases; nucleotides not matched to a gene: 6. There are 12 residues in the CDR3. The CDR3 sequence: CASSARQGMAFF. DNA for the CDR3: TGTGCCAGCAGTGCCCGACAGGGGATGGCTTTCTTT.

The V gene is TRBV5-4, the J gene TRBJ2-7; TRBD1 is a possible D gene (6 bases). The V end was cut by 3 bases, the J end by 6 bases, with 10 bases between. This CDR3 comprises 12 residues. Germline V gene lookup returns CDR1 SGHNT and CDR2 YYREEE (reference sequence). Here the CDR3 DNA reads TGTGCCAGCAGCTCTCAACAGGGCGAGCAGTACTTC. It encodes CASSSQQGEQYF.

The chain couples TRBV27 to TRBJ2-2; TRBD2 matches 11 bases. Germline CDR1 and CDR2: MNHEY and SMNVEV (reference sequence). The CDR3 is 16 amino acids. With 5 bases clipped from V and 7 bases from J, the junction kept 9 bases outside the gene matches. The CDR3 here is CASSRTSGPLSGELFF. CDR3 DNA: TGTGCCAGCAGTCGGACTAGCGGGCCTTTGAGCGGGGAGCTGTTTTTT.

V usage is TRBV7-8 and J usage is TRBJ2-7; possibly TRBD2 for D (6 bases). Deletions cut 8 bases from V and 6 bases from J, with 17 bases between. The CDR3 sequence is 13 residues long. The germline V gene has CDR1 SGHVS and CDR2 FQNEAQ. The DNA of the CDR3 is TGTGCCAGCTTCCTTAGACGGGGAGGCGAGCAGTACTTC. Its protein is CASFLRRGGEQYF.

This clone showed up just once. The chain uses TRBV7-8 and TRBJ2-3; D possibly corresponds to TRBD2 (5 bases). Trimming pared 5 bases from V and 3 bases from J, leaving 15 bases between. This CDR3 spans 15 amino acids. Germline loops: CDR1 SGHVS, CDR2 FQNEAQ. The CDR3 sequence: CASSPAGERTDTQYF. CDR3 in DNA: TGTGCCAGCAGCCCAGCCGGGGAAAGGACAGATACGCAGTATTTT.

The chain recombines TRBV15 with TRBJ1-3; the D is unclear. The CDR3 extends over 14 amino acids. Germline CDR1 is LNHNV and CDR2 is YYDKDF (reference sequence). The V and J ends lost 4 bases and 0 bases respectively, with 7 bases between them. The CDR3: CATSMQFSGNTIYF. CDR3 nucleotides: TGTGCCACCAGCATGCAGTTCTCTGGAAACACCATATATTTT. The full variable domain, rest sourced from reference TRBV15 and TRBJ1-3, is DAMVIQNPRYQVTQFGKPVTLSCSQTLNHNVMYWYQQKSSQAPKLLFHYYDKDFNNEADTPDNFQSRRPNTSFCFLDIRSPGLGDTAMYLCATSMQFSGNTIYFGEGSWLTVV.

There are a few counts of this clone. V gene TRBV6-6 combines with J gene TRBJ1-6, with 8 bases identical to TRBD1. Trimming at V came to 7 bases and at J to 3 bases, leaving 5 bases not matched to a gene. The germline gives CDR1 MNHNY, CDR2 SVGAGI (reference sequence). CDR3 length: 15 amino acids. The CDR3 sequence: CASTDREGYNSPLHF. CDR3 coding DNA: TGTGCCAGCACGGACAGGGAAGGCTATAATTCACCCCTCCACTTT.

The chain combines TRBV5-1 with TRBJ2-3; a weak D match, TRBD2 (5 bases). With 0 bases removed from V and 6 bases from J, the gap between germline ends came to 20 bases. The CDR3 is 17 amino acids. Per germline, CDR1 SGHRS and CDR2 YFSETQ. The CDR3 loop reads CASSLVPSLAGSDTQYF. The CDR3 region has the DNA TGCGCCAGCAGCTTGGTACCTAGCCTGGCCGGTTCGGATACGCAGTATTTT.

This clone showed up just a few times. This chain joins TRBV11-2 and TRBJ1-5, with D possibly being TRBD1 (5 bases). V lost 5 bases, J lost 4 bases, and 15 bases lay in between. Germline lookup yields CDR1 SGHAT and CDR2 FQNNGV. CDR3 length: 15 amino acids. CDR3 in amino acids: CASSRGGNSNQPQHF. The CDR3 coding sequence is TGTGCCAGCAGCCGTGGGGGGAACTCAAATCAGCCCCAGCATTTT.

The rearrangement joins TRBV28 to TRBJ1-2, with D possibly matching TRBD1 (6 bases). CDR1 and CDR2 (germline): MDHEN, SYDVKM. Trimming cost V 5 bases and J 5 bases, with 9 bases left between them. The CDR3 spans 12 residues. The CDR3 nucleotides read TGTGCCAGCAGTCCTACAGGGTATGGCTACACCTTC. It translates to CASSPTGYGYTF.

The chain couples TRBV7-2 to TRBJ2-7, with D perhaps matching TRBD2 (6 bases). The CDR3 loop spans 15 amino acids. V shed 5 bases and J shed 4 bases, with 18 bases lying between them. In germline, CDR1 is SGHTA, CDR2 FQGNSA. The CDR3 DNA reads TGTGCCAGCAGCCGTCCGGGACTCCCCGCGTACGAGCAGTACTTC. Protein: CASSRPGLPAYEQYF.

On this clone itself: The same CDR3 is also encoded by other DNA sequences in this sample. This CDR3 is CASSLRQGNSPLHF. In DNA form, the CDR3 reads TGTGCCAGCAGCTTGAGGCAGGGGAATTCACCCCTCCACTTT. The V call is TRBV5-4, the J call TRBJ1-6, with D tentatively TRBD1 (6 bases). The CDR3 is made up of 14 amino acids. V shed 1 base and J shed 7 bases, with 9 bases lying between them. Germline V gives CDR1 SGHNT, CDR2 YYREEE (reference sequence).